This T cell receptor (beta chain) is from a study of T-cell reconstitution after alpha-beta-depleted transplantation in children. CDR1 and CDR2 (germline): MNHEY, SMNVEV (reference sequence). The V end was cut by 1 base, the J end by 2 bases, with 18 bases between. The CDR3 contains 18 residues. General study results and limits: Some patients' high day-60 TCRbeta diversity was traced to surviving recipient T cells and thymic progenitors. Among T cells one year after transplant, newly produced cells accounted for most counts and diversity. Expanded graft clones, several hundred of them, were reportedly the source of alpha-beta T cells about two months after transplant.

As regards this clonotype: What it recognizes is unknown.

Molecular barcoding with unique molecular identifiers was used for the TCRbeta library. TCRdb passed the PCR reads through MiXCR, listing each CDR3 protein once. This sample has about 980,000 distinct CDR3 sequences, with roughly 31% found just once. The source was PBMCs, mostly from graft donor cells, collected 360 days after TCRalphabeta/CD19-depleted stem cell transplant. The chain employs TRBV27 and TRBJ2-1, with D unresolved. The sequence was collected from a boy younger than two who had a stem cell transplant for SCID, so the T cells may come from the graft donor. The CDR3: CASSLWGSYYIPYNEQFF. The CDR3 bases are TGTGCCAGCAGTTTATGGGGTAGCTATTACATACCCTACAATGAGCAGTTCTTC.